These 20 T cell receptor beta chains were sequenced from one sample in a study of T cell responses to AZD1222 COVID-19 vaccine. The data were produced by immunoSEQ multiplex PCR, yet TCRdb's version contains in-frame clones alone and is incomplete. The table shows around 100,000 clones, with about 87% occurring only once. The source was peripheral blood, collected on day 0 of AZD1222 vaccination. These receptors were taken from an adult in good health.

A few counts support this clone. The rearrangement uses TRBV19 and TRBJ1-1, with 7 nucleotides matching TRBD1. Germline V lookup: CDR1 LNHDA, CDR2 SQIVND (reference sequence). This CDR3 is built from 14 residues. Trimming cost V 3 bases and J 2 bases; bases outside gene matches: 3. The DNA for the CDR3 is TGTGCCAGTAGTATGGGGACAGTTAACACTGAAGCTTTCTTT. It is translated as CASSMGTVNTEAFF.

CDR3 region: CASSLPTGDYEKLFF. The CDR3 DNA reads as TGTGCCAGCAGTCTCCCGACAGGGGATTATGAAAAACTGTTTTTT. This chain connects TRBV28 to TRBJ1-4; 8 bases align to TRBD1. Germline values: CDR1 MDHEN, CDR2 SYDVKM. Trimming removed 5 bases from V and 6 bases from J; junction bases left unmatched: 8. The CDR3 is made up of 15 amino acids. Combining the CDR3 with reference TRBV28 and TRBJ1-4 gives the whole variable domain DVKVTQSSRYLVKRTGEKVFLECVQDMDHENMFWYRQDPGLGLRLIYFSYDVKMKEKGDIPEGYSVSREKKERFSLILESASTNQTSMYLCASSLPTGDYEKLFFGSGTQLSVL.

The chain employs TRBV6-5 and TRBJ1-1; TRBD1 aligns across 10 bases. The CDR3 contains 15 residues. In germline, CDR1 is MNHEY, CDR2 SVGAGI. The V gene end was trimmed by 5 bases and the J gene end by 6 bases; junction bases not matched to a gene: 9. CDR3 amino acids: CASSNAGTGVSEAFF. DNA for the CDR3: TGTGCCAGCAGTAACGCCGGGACAGGGGTCTCTGAAGCTTTCTTT.

This clone was seen a handful of times. V and J are TRBV12-3 or TRBV12-4 and TRBJ1-1, with 7 bases that match TRBD1. The V gene end was trimmed by 5 bases and the J gene end by 11 bases; junction bases not matched to a gene: 8. The CDR3 totals 12 residues. CDR3 loop: CASSDDRVWAFF. CDR3 DNA sequence: TGTGCCAGCAGTGACGACAGGGTGTGGGCTTTCTTT.

The chain links TRBV7-6 to TRBJ2-1; TRBD2 agrees at 7 bases. The CDR3 length is 17 residues. Germline CDR1 SGHVS, CDR2 FNYEAQ. After removal of 1 base from V and 2 bases from J, the junction contained 8 bases not matched to a gene. The CDR3 sequence is CASSLDMASGAYNEQFF. The DNA of the CDR3 is TGTGCCAGCAGCTTAGACATGGCTAGCGGTGCCTACAATGAGCAGTTCTTC. The full variable domain, in which reference TRBV7-6 and TRBJ2-1 provide the parts outside the CDR3, is GAGVSQSPRYKVTKRGQDVALRCDPISGHVSLYWYRQALGQGPEFLTYFNYEAQQDKSGLPNDRFSAERPEGSISTLTIQRTEQRDSAMYRCASSLDMASGAYNEQFFGPGTRLTVL.

The J gene is TRBJ2-5, the V gene TRBV5-1, with 9 bases aligning to TRBD1. The CDR3 totals 14 residues. CDR1 is SGHRS, CDR2 YFSETQ, per germline. Unmatched junction bases numbered 8, after V lost 6 bases and J lost 5 bases. CDR3 coding DNA: TGCGCCAGCACCACAGGGGGCGAGAGGGAGACCCAGTACTTC. Encoded protein: CASTTGGERETQYF.

This clone was observed a few times. The chain uses TRBV4-3 and TRBJ2-1, with a possible D match to TRBD2 (6 bases). V lost 3 bases and J lost 2, with 8 bases in between. CDR1 LGHNA and CDR2 YSLEER come from the germline V gene. This CDR3 has 14 amino acids. DNA of the CDR3: TGCGCCAGCAGCCACCTAGCGCCCTACAATGAGCAGTTCTTC. It specifies CASSHLAPYNEQFF.

Only a few counts were recorded for this clone. The V call is TRBV7-9, the J call TRBJ1-1, with D perhaps matching TRBD1 (5 bases). Trimming took 6 bases from V and 4 from J, leaving 9 bases between them. The germline V gene has CDR1 SEHNR and CDR2 FQNEAQ (reference sequence). The CDR3 is 12 amino acids. CDR3 sequence: CASRHGGTEAFF. The CDR3 DNA reads as TGTGCCAGCAGGCACGGGGGCACTGAAGCTTTCTTT.

The gene calls are TRBV6-1 and TRBJ1-3; no clear D gene. Germline loops: CDR1 MNHNS, CDR2 SASEGT. This CDR3 contains 15 residues. V dropped 0 bases and J dropped 4 bases, with 10 bases sitting between them. The DNA of the CDR3 is TGTGCCAGCAGTGAAGCTGGCGAATTCGGAAACACCATATATTTT. Encoded protein: CASSEAGEFGNTIYF.

The chain carries TRBV7-2 and TRBJ2-2; 9 nucleotides match TRBD1. V lost 4 bases to trimming and J lost 6 bases; unmatched junction nucleotides: 6. Germline values: CDR1 SGHTA, CDR2 FQGNSA. This CDR3 is 15 amino acids long. CDR3 sequence (DNA): TGTGCCAGCAGCTCACAGGGGGCGGGGTCCGGGGAGCTGTTTTTT. It is translated as CASSSQGAGSGELFF.

The rearrangement links TRBV30 to TRBJ1-2; 8 positions match TRBD1. CDR3 length: 15 residues. After removal of 3 bases from V and 4 bases from J, the junction contained 10 bases not matched to a gene. The germline CDR1 and CDR2 sequences are GTSNPN and SVGIG (reference sequence). CDR3 sequence reads: CAWRRTGLESYGYTF. Here the CDR3 DNA reads TGTGCCTGGAGGAGGACAGGGCTCGAGTCCTATGGCTACACCTTC. The full variable domain, in which reference TRBV30 and TRBJ1-2 provide the parts outside the CDR3, is SQTIHQWPATLVQPVGSPLSLECTVEGTSNPNLYWYRQAAGRGLQLLFYSVGIGQISSEVPQNLSASRPQDRQFILSSKKLLLSDSGFYLCAWRRTGLESYGYTFGSGTRLTVV.

The rearrangement uses TRBV7-2 and TRBJ1-1; D is ambiguous. The CDR3 sequence is 13 residues long. With 5 bases removed from V and 7 bases from J, the gap between germline ends came to 14 bases. Germline V CDR1 and CDR2: SGHTA, FQGNSA. The CDR3 region is CASSLQDGSEAFF. CDR3 nucleotides: TGTGCCAGCAGCCTCCAGGACGGGAGTGAAGCTTTCTTT.

The chain combines TRBV19 with TRBJ1-6; D perhaps matches TRBD1 (5 bases). Deletions cut 4 bases from V and 7 bases from J, with 11 bases between. The V gene's germline CDR1 is LNHDA and CDR2 SQIVND (reference sequence). This CDR3 has 14 residues. CDR3 region: CASSTGPPNSPLHF. CDR3 coding DNA: TGTGCCAGTAGTACGGGACCCCCCAATTCACCCCTCCACTTT. Supplemented by reference TRBV19 and TRBJ1-6, the full variable domain reads DGGITQSPKYLFRKEGQNVTLSCEQNLNHDAMYWYRQDPGQGLRLIYYSQIVNDFQKGDIAEGYSVSREKKESFPLTVTSAQKNPTAFYLCASSTGPPNSPLHFGNGTRLTVT.

V usage is TRBV5-1 and J usage is TRBJ2-2, with D perhaps matching TRBD1 or TRBD2 (5 bases each). Germline lookup yields CDR1 SGHRS and CDR2 YFSETQ. The V and J ends lost 4 bases and 5 bases respectively, with 9 bases between them. The CDR3 has 13 amino acids. CDR3 sequence (DNA): TGCGCCAGCAGCCGGGACCCGACCGGGGAGCTGTTTTTT. Amino acid sequence: CASSRDPTGELFF.

This clone was found once. The chain combines TRBV5-1 with TRBJ2-6; the match to TRBD1 covers 12 bases. The CDR3 extends over 18 amino acids. The V gene end was trimmed by 3 bases and the J gene end by 2 bases; junction bases not matched to a gene: 6. Germline CDR1 reads SGHRS; CDR2 reads YFSETQ. The CDR3 reads CASSSSGQGAAGANVLTF. CDR3 bases: TGCGCCAGCAGCTCCTCGGGACAGGGGGCAGCTGGGGCCAACGTCCTGACTTTC.

The CDR3 nucleotides read TGTGCCAGCAGCCTAACTGACGGTCAGGGCGGGCAGCCCCAGCATTTT. Translating gives CASSLTDGQGGQPQHF. This sequence joins TRBV7-9 and TRBJ1-5; maybe TRBD1 (5 bases). Trimming pared 5 bases from V and 7 bases from J, leaving 21 bases between. This CDR3 region has 16 residues. Germline CDR1 reads SEHNR; CDR2 reads FQNEAQ (reference sequence).

The chain links TRBV6-5 to TRBJ2-2, with 8 bases lining up with TRBD1. The CDR3 length is 15 residues. The germline V gene has CDR1 MNHEY and CDR2 SVGAGI. V gave up 6 bases and J gave up 3 bases; unmatched junction bases: 6. This CDR3 is CASRTTGVDTGELFF. The CDR3 coding sequence is TGTGCCAGCAGAACGACAGGGGTGGACACCGGGGAGCTGTTTTTT.

This sequence joins TRBV5-4 and TRBJ2-2, with TRBD1 identical over 7 bases. The CDR3 contains 14 residues. Germline V gene sequence: CDR1 SGHNT, CDR2 YYREEE (reference sequence). V trimming: 3 bases; J trimming: 5 bases; junction bases outside the gene matches: 4. The CDR3 reads CASSWTGNTGELFF. CDR3 in DNA: TGTGCCAGCAGCTGGACAGGAAATACCGGGGAGCTGTTTTTT.

The chain uses TRBV28 and TRBJ1-2, with a possible D match to TRBD1 (5 bases). V lost 5 bases and J lost 0, with 10 bases in between. Germline V gene lookup returns CDR1 MDHEN and CDR2 SYDVKM. The CDR3 spans 14 residues. CDR3 nucleotide sequence: TGTGCCAGCAGTCCGGGACCATCTAACTATGGCTACACCTTC. Translated, it gives CASSPGPSNYGYTF.

The rearrangement joins TRBV19 to TRBJ1-5; D unclear. The V end was cut by 9 bases, the J end by 2 bases, with 11 bases between. Looked up from germline, CDR1 is LNHDA and CDR2 is SQIVND (reference sequence). CDR3 size: 13 residues. The CDR3, as DNA: TGTGCCAGCCATTCAGTAGGCAATCAGCCCCAGCATTTT. Protein sequence: CASHSVGNQPQHF.